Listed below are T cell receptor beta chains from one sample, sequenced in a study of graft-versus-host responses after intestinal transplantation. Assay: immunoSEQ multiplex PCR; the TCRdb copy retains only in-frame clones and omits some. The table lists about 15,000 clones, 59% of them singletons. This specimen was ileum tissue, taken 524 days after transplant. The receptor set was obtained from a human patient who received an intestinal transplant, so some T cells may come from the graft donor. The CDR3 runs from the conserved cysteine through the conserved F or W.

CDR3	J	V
CASSYSRTGGYEQYF	TRBJ2-7	TRBV6-5
CASRPGTGGTDTQYF	TRBJ2-3	TRBV2
CASSDSTGPGNTIYF	TRBJ1-3	TRBV6-4
CASTRWEGEKLFF	TRBJ1-4	TRBV6-5
CASSYLGTGEETQYF	TRBJ2-5	TRBV6-6
CASSLVSGVTDTQYF	TRBJ2-3	TRBV11-2
CASCIGQGPIAKNIQYF	TRBJ2-4	TRBV21-1
CASSFTTGAMNTEAFF	TRBJ1-1	TRBV11-2
CASSVLGQGTEAFF	TRBJ1-1	TRBV4-3
CASSQEWVTGGFLSSPLHF	TRBJ1-6	TRBV4-3
CSVGQNYEQYF	TRBJ2-7	TRBV29-1
CASSLLAGGRQETQYF	TRBJ2-5	TRBV5-6
CASSEARPPAGAWRGLSSTDTQYF	TRBJ2-3	TRBV2
CASSPTGSNYGYTF	TRBJ1-2	TRBV6-1
CASSSPTGTANYGYTF	TRBJ1-2	TRBV11-3
CASSSQGGNEKLFF	TRBJ1-4	TRBV5-1
CASSLYGSGYGYTF	TRBJ1-2	TRBV5-5
CAWSRDRGTKNIQYF	TRBJ2-4	TRBV30
CASSLAPRGLAYGYTF	TRBJ1-2	TRBV7-2
CASSQSREGYNSPLHF	TRBJ1-6	TRBV4-3
CASSNGGYNEQFF	TRBJ2-1	TRBV19
CSVVTSGGPGGSEDTQYF	TRBJ2-3	TRBV29-1
CASKSGEGYGEQYF	TRBJ2-7	TRBV7-6
CASSQLEGLPSPLHF	TRBJ1-6	TRBV4-3
CASSLDDSAGTEAFF	TRBJ1-1	TRBV5-1
CASMSSGGHYEQYF	TRBJ2-7	TRBV27
CASSPDGARNTGELFF	TRBJ2-2	TRBV4-3
CASSISRGPEYGYTF	TRBJ1-2	TRBV19
CASTLTEAKNIQYF	TRBJ2-4	TRBV6-6
CAWSPKPNVETQYF	TRBJ2-5	TRBV30
CASSTGVQETQYF	TRBJ2-5	TRBV19
CASSFRDSRGYTF	TRBJ1-2	TRBV7-2
CASSWGQGWDQPQHF	TRBJ1-5	TRBV6-5
CASSDPGQGKSGNTIYF	TRBJ1-3	TRBV10-2
CAISESVPLAGDEQYF	TRBJ2-7	TRBV6-1
CASSLEGGSGYEQYF	TRBJ2-7	TRBV27
CASSLGLSGAMNHEQFF	TRBJ2-1	TRBV7-2
CASSLAGRNTEAFF	TRBJ1-1	TRBV7-9
CASSPGQGATNEKLFF	TRBJ1-4	TRBV5-1
CASSQETGGGTRGYTF	TRBJ1-2	TRBV4-3
CASSPGTGDYEQYF	TRBJ2-7	TRBV18
CASSQVDLNTEAFF	TRBJ1-1	TRBV4-2
CASSLKTGLSNEKLFF	TRBJ1-4	TRBV7-2
CASSYSRSGTEAFF	TRBJ1-1	TRBV6-5
CASSTGRQGQRRAEAFF	TRBJ1-1	TRBV19
CAWSSLPGQGVGELFF	TRBJ2-2	TRBV30
CASSRQNTGELFF	TRBJ2-2	TRBV10-2
CASSYRQGFTDTQYF	TRBJ2-3	TRBV6-6
CASSTDRAGDTQYF	TRBJ2-3	TRBV5-1
CATSRGQGVSTNEKLFF	TRBJ1-4	TRBV15
CASSLEANTEAFF	TRBJ1-1	TRBV11-2